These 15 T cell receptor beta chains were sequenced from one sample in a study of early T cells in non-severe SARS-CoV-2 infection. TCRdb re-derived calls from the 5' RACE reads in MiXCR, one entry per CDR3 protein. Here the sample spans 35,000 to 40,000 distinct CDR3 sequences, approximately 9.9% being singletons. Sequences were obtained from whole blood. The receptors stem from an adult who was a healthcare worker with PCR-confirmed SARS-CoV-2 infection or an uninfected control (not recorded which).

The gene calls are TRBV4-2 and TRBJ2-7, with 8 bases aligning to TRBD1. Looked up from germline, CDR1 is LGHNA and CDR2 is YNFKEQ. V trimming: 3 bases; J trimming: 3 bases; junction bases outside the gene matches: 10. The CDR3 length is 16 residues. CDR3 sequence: CASSHGQGARLYEQYF. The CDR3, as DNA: TGTGCCAGCAGCCATGGCCAGGGGGCGAGACTCTACGAGCAGTACTTC.

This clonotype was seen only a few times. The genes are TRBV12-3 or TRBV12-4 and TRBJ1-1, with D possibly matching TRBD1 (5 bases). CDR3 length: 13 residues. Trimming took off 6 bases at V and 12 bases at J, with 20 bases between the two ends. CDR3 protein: CASSSGRGITPFF. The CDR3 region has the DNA TGTGCCAGCAGCTCGGGAAGGGGAATAACACCTTTCTTT.

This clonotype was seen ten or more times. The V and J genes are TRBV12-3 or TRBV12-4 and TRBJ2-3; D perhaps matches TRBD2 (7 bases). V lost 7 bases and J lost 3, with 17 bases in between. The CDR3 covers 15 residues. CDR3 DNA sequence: TGTGCCAGCATCTTAGGTCGGGGGGCAACAGATACGCAGTATTTT. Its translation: CASILGRGATDTQYF.

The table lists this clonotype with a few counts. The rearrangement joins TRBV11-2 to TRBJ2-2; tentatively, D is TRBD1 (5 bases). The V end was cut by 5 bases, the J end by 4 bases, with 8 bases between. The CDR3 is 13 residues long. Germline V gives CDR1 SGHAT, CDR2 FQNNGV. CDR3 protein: CASSLGATGELFF. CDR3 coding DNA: TGTGCCAGCAGCCTTGGGGCCACCGGGGAGCTGTTTTTT.

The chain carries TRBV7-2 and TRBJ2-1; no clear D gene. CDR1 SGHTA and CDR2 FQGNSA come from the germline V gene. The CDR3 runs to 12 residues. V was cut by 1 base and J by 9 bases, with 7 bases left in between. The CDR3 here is CASSLVRGEQFF. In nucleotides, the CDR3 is TGTGCCAGCAGCTTAGTGCGAGGTGAGCAGTTCTTC.

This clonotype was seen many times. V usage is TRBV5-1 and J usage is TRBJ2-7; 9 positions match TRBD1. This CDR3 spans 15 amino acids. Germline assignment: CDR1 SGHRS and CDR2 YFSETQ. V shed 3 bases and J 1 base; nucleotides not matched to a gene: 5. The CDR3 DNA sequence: TGCGCCAGCAGCTCCACCGGGACAGGGTCCTACGAGCAGTACTTC. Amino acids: CASSSTGTGSYEQYF. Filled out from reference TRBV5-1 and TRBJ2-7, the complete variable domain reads KAGVTQTPRYLIKTRGQQVTLSCSPISGHRSVSWYQQTPGQGLQFLFEYFSETQRNKGNFPGRFSGRQFSNSRSEMNVSTLELGDSALYLCASSSTGTGSYEQYFGPGTRLTVT.

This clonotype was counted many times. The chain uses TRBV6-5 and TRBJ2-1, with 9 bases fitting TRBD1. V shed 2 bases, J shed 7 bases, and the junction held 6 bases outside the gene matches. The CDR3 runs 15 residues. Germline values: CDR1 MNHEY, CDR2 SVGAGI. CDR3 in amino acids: CASSYGTGTRNEQFF. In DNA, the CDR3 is TGTGCCAGCAGTTACGGGACAGGGACGAGGAATGAGCAGTTCTTC.

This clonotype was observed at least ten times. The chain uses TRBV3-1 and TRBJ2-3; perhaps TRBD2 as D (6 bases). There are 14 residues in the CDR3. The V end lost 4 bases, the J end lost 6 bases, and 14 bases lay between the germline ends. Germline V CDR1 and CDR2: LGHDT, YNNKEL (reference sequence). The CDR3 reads CASSLKDLADTQYF. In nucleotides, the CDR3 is TGTGCCAGCAGCCTAAAGGACCTAGCGGATACGCAGTATTTT.

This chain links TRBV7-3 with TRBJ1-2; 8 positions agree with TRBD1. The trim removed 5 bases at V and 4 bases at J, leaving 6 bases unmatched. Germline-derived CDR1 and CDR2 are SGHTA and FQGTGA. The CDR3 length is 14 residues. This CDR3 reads CASSPQGEGYGYTF. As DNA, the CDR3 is TGTGCCAGCAGCCCACAGGGGGAAGGCTATGGCTACACCTTC.

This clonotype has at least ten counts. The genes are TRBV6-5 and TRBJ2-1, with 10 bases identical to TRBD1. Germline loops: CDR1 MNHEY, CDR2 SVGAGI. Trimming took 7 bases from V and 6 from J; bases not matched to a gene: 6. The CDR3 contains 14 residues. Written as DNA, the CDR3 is TGTGCCAGCATAGCGGACAGGGGGAGCAATGAGCAGTTCTTC. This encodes CASIADRGSNEQFF.

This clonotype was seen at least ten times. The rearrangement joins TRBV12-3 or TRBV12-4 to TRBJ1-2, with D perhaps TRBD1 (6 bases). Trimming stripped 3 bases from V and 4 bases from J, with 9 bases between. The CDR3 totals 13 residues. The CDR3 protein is CASSFTGFYGYTF. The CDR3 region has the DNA TGTGCCAGCAGTTTCACAGGGTTCTATGGCTACACCTTC.

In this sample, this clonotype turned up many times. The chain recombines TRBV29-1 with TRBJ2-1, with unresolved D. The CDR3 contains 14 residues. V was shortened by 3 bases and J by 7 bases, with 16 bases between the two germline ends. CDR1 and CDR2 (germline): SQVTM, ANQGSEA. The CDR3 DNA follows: TGCAGCGTTGATCTCCAGTTACAATCTAATGAGCAGTTCTTC. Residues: CSVDLQLQSNEQFF.

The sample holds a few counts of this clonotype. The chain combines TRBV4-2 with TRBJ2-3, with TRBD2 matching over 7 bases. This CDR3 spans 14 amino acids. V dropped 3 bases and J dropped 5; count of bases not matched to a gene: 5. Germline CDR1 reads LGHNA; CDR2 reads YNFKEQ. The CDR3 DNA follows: TGTGCCAGCAGCCAGGCTGGGGGGGGAGATACGCAGTATTTT. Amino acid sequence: CASSQAGGGDTQYF.

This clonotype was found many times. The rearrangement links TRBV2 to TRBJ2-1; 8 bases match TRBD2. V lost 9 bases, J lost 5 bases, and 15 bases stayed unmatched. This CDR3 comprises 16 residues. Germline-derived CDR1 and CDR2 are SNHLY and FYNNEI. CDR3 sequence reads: CASDPSVAGLNNEQFF. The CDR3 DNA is TGTGCCAGTGACCCGTCCGTAGCGGGGCTTAACAATGAGCAGTTCTTC.

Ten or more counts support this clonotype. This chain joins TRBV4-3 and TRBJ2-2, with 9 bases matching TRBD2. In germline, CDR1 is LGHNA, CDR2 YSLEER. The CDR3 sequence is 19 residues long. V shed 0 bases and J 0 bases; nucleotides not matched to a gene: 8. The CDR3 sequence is CASSQDRIPSGANTGELFF. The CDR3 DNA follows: TGCGCCAGCAGCCAAGATCGAATCCCTAGCGGGGCGAACACCGGGGAGCTGTTTTTT.